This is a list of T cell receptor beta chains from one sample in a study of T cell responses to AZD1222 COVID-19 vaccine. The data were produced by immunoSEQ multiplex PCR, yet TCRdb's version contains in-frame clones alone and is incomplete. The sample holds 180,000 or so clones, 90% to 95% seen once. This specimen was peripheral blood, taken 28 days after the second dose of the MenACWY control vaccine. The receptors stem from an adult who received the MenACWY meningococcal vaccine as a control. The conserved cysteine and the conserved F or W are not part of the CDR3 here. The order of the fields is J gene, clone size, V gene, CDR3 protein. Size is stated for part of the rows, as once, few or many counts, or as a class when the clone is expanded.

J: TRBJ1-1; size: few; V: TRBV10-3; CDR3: AISESGRGEAF
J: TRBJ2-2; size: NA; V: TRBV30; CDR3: AWSDPGGNTGELF
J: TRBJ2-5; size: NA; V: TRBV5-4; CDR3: ASSFGTTGGETQY
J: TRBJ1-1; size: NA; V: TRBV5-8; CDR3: ASSLAGLPQGTEAF
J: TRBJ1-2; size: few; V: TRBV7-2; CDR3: ASSPGLGYT
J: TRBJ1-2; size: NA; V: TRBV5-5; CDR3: ASSLAKFADYGYT
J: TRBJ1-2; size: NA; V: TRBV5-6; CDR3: ASSLVLDNYGYT
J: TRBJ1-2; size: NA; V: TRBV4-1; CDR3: ASSQDRSGLTNYGYT
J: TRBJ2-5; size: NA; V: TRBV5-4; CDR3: ASSSRLDRKETQY
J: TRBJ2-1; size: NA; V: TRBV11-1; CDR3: ASSLGELAGFDEQF
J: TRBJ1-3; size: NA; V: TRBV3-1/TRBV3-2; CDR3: ASSQENLIGNTIY
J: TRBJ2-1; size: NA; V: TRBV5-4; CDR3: ASSLNRGLAGGREQF
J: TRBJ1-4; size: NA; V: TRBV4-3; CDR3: ASSQPPDRGENEKLF
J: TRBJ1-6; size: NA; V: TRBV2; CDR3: ASIFQDLNSPLH
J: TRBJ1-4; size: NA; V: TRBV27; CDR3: ASSLAGGRKLF
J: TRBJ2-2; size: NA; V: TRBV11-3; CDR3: ASSPDSNTGELF
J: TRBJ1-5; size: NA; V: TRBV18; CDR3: ASSPGADDQSKH
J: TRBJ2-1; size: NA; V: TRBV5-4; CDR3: ASSRGAGSYNEQF
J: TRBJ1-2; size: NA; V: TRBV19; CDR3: ASSTPTGNRYGYT
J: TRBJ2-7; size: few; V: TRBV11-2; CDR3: ASSSPYRASYEQY
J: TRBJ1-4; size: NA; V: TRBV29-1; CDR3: SVRGRGPTNEKLF
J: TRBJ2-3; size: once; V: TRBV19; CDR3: ASSTGLLRHDTQY
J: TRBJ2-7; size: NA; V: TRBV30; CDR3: AWSTGLARSYEQY
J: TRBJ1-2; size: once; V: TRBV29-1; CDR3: SVRAVANYGYT
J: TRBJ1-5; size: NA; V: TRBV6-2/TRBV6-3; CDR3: ASSGDRAPNQPQH
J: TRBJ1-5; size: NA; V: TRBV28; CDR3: ASRGPNQPQH
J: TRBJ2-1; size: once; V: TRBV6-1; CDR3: ASSDDRGSYNEQF
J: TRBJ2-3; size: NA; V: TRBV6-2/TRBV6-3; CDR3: ASSYSRTSGTTDTQY
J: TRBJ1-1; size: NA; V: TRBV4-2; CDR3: ASSQFLGGTEAF
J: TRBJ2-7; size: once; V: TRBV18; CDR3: ASSRQGPYEQY
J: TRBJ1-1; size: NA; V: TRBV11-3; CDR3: ASSSTGVREAF
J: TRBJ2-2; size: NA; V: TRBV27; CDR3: ASSLRGYTGELF
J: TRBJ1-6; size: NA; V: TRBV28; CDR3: ASSPPPPGVVDSPLH
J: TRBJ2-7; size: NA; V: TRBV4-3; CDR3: ASSQDPGLAANEQY
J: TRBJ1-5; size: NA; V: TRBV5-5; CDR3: ASRTGISNQPQH
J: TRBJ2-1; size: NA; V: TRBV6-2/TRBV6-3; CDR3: ASSWGQSSYNEQF
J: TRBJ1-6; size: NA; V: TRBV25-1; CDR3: ASSGQGNSPLH
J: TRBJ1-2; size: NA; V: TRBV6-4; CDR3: ASRAEGQLYGYT
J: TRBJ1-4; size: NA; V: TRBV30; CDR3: AWSEGYLREKLF
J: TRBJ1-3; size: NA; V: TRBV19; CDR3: ASGRAGNTIY
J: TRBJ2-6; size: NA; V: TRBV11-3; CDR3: ASSIDSSGANVLT